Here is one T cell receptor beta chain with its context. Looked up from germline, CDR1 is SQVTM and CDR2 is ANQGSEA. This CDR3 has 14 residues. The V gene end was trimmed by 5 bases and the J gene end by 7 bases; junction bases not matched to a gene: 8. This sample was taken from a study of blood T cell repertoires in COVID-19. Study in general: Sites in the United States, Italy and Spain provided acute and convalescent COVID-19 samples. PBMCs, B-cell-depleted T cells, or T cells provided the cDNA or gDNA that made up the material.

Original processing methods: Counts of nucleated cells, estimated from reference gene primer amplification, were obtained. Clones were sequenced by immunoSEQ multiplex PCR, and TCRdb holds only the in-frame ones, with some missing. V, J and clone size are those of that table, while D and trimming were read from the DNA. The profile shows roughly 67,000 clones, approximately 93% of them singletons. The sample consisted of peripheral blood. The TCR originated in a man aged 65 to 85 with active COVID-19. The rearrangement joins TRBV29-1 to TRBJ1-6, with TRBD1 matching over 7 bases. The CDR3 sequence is CSVSLTGSNSPLHF. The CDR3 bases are TGCAGCGTTTCTTTGACAGGGTCGAATTCACCCCTCCACTTT.